This record concerns one T cell receptor beta chain sequence. Produced via immunoSEQ multiplex PCR; TCRdb's table is partial and in-frame only. In the table there are about 69,000 clones, roughly 92% of which are singletons. This entry belongs to a study of T cell changes during pregnancy in multiple sclerosis. This specimen was peripheral blood, taken in the third trimester of pregnancy. The receptor was derived from a female donor in good health, enrolled as a control in a pregnancy study.

The CDR3 DNA reads as TGCAGCGTTGAAGATCGAGCTACGCAGTATTTT. It encodes CSVEDRATQYF. The chain carries TRBV29-1 and TRBJ2-3; no firm D call. The CDR3 runs 11 residues. V was shortened by 0 bases and J by 8 bases, with 6 bases between the two germline ends. Germline V gene lookup returns CDR1 SQVTM and CDR2 ANQGSEA.